The entry that follows covers one TCR beta chain sequence. Other DNA sequences in the sample encode the same CDR3. Sequencing used immunoSEQ multiplex PCR; TCRdb keeps in-frame clones, though not all of them. This sample has hundreds of thousands of clones, with approximately 82% found just once. Germline V lookup: CDR1 MNHEY, CDR2 SMNVEV (reference sequence). The length of the CDR3 is 14 residues. Trimming removed 8 bases from V and 3 bases from J; junction bases left unmatched: 3. This sample is drawn from a study of cytomegalovirus exposure and HLA in healthy donors. The sequencing sample was made of PBMCs. The chain is built from TRBV27 and TRBJ2-1, with 11 bases aligning to TRBD2. The sequence was obtained from a young woman in good health and CMV-seronegative. CDR3 protein: CASSLAGGYNEQFF. CDR3 nucleotide sequence: TGTGCCAGCTCCCTAGCGGGGGGCTACAATGAGCAGTTCTTC.